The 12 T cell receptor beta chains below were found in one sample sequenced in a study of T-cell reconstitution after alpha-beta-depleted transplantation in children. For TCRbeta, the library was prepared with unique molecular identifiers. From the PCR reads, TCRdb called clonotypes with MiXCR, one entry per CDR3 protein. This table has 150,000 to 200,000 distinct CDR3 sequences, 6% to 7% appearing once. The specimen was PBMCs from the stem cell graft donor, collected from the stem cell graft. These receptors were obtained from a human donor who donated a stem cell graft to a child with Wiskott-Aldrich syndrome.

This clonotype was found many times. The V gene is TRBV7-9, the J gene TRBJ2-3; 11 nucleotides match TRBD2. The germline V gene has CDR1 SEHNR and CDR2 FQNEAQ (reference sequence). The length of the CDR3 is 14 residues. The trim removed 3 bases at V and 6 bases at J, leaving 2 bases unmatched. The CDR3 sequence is CASSFSGGDDTQYF. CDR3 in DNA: TGTGCCAGCAGCTTTAGCGGGGGGGATGATACGCAGTATTTT. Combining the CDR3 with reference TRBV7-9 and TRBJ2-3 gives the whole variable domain DTGVSQNPRHKITKRGQNVTFRCDPISEHNRLYWYRQTLGQGPEFLTYFQNEAQLEKSRLLSDRFSAERPKGSFSTLEIQRTEQGDSAMYLCASSFSGGDDTQYFGPGTRLTVL.

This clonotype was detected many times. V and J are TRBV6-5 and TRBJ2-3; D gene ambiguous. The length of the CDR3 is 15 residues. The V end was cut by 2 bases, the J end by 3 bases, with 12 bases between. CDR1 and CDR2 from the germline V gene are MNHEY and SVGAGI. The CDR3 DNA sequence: TGTGCCAGCAGTTACAGGTTCTTCGGGACAGATACGCAGTATTTT. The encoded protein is CASSYRFFGTDTQYF.

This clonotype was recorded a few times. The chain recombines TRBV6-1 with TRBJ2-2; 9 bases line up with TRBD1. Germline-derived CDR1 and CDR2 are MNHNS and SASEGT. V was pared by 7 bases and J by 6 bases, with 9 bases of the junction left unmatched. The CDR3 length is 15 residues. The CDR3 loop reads CASKTGQGVSGELFF. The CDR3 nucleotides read TGTGCCAGCAAAACGGGACAGGGTGTTTCCGGGGAGCTGTTTTTT.

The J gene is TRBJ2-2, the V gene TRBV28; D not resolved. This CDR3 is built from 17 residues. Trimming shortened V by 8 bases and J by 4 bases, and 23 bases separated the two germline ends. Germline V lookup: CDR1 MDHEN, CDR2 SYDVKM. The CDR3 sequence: CASVFGPSTRPTGELFF. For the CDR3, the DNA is TGTGCCAGCGTATTCGGGCCCTCCACCCGACCCACCGGGGAGCTGTTTTTT.

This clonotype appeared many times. In DNA, the CDR3 is TGTGCCAGCAGACGCCGGACAGGGGAAGAGAGCGACACCTTC. Amino acid sequence: CASRRRTGEESDTF. V usage is TRBV7-2 and J usage is TRBJ1-2, with 9 bases matching TRBD1. V shed 6 bases and J 12 bases; nucleotides not matched to a gene: 14. The CDR3 runs 14 residues. Looked up from germline, CDR1 is SGHTA and CDR2 is FQGNSA.

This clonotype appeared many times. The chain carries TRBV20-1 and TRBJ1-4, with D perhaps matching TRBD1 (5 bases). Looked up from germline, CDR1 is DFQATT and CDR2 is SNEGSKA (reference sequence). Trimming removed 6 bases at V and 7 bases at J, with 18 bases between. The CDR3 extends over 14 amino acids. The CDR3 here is CSALPAGWAEKLFF. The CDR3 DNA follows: TGCAGTGCCCTACCAGCAGGGTGGGCTGAAAAACTGTTTTTT.

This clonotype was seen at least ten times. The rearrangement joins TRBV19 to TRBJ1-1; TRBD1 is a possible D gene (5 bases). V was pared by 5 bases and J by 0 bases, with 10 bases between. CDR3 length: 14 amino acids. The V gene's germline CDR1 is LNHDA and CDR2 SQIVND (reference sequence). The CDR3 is CASSPLGVNTEAFF. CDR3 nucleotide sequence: TGTGCCAGTAGTCCATTGGGGGTGAACACTGAAGCTTTCTTT.

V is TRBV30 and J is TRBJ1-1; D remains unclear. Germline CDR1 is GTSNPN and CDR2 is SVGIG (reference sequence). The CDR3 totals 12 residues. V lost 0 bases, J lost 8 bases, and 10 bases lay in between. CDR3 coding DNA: TGTGCCTGGAGTGTACGATGGGAGGAAGCTTTCTTT. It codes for CAWSVRWEEAFF.

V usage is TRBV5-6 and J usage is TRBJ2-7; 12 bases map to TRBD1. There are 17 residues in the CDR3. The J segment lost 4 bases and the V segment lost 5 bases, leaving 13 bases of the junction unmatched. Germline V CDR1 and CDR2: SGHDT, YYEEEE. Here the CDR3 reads CASSSRPGTGGMYEQYF. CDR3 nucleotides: TGTGCCAGCAGTTCTCGCCCCGGGACAGGGGGCATGTACGAGCAGTACTTC.

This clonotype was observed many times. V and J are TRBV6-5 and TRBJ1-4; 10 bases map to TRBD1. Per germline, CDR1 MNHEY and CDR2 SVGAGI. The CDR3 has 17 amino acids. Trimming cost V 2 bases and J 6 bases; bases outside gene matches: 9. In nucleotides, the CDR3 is TGTGCCAGCAGTTACACCGGGACAGGGGCCTGGTATGAAAAACTGTTTTTT. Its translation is CASSYTGTGAWYEKLFF.

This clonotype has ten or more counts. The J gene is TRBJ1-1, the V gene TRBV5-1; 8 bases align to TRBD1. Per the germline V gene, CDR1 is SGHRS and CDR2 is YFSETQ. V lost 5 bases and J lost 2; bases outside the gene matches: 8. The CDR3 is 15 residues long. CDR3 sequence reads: CASSPTDRANTEAFF. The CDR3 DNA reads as TGCGCCAGCAGTCCGACGGACAGGGCCAACACTGAAGCTTTCTTT.

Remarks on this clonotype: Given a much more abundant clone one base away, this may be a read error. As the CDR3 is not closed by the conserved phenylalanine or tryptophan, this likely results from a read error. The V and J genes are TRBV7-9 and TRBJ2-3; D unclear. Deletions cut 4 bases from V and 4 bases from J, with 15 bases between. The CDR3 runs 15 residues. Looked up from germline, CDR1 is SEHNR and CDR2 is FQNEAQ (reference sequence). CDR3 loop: CASSSPGGFADTQYS. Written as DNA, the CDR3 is TGTGCCAGCAGCTCCCCGGGCGGATTCGCAGATACGCAGTATTCT.